This record looks at one T cell receptor beta chain sequence and its context. The sample originates from a study of shared T cell receptors in the human thymus. The protocol was immunoSEQ multiplex PCR, while the TCRdb copy is restricted to in-frame clones and leaves out a portion. The sample has 630,000 or so clones, more than 70% seen once. CDR1 is WSHSY and CDR2 is SAAADI in the germline V gene. This CDR3 is 13 amino acids long. Trimming stripped 7 bases from V and 4 bases from J, with 14 bases between. Another study also made use of these data, one on human thymus T cells. That publication notes: Thymic tissue was derived from resections collected during corrective heart surgery. Highly overlapping thymic repertoires in unrelated individuals were reported by related research.

The TCR comes from a boy less than two years old with a congenital heart defect. The chain carries TRBV10-2 and TRBJ2-7; D is undetermined. Material for sequencing was thymocytes. CDR3 region: CASNGYWPYEQYF. CDR3 bases: TGCGCCAGCAACGGGTACTGGCCGTACGAGCAGTACTTC.